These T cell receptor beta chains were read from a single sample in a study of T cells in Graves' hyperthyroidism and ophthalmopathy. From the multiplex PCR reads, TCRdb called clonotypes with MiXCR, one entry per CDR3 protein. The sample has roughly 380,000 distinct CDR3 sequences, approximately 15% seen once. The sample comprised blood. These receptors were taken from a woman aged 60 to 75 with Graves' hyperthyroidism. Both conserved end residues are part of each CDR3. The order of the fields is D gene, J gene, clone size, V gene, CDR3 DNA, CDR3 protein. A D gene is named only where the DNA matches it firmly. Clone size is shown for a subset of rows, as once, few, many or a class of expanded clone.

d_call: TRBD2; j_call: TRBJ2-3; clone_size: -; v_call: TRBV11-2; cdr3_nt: TGTGCCAGCAGCCTAGGACTAGCGGGAGGATGGGGCACAGATACGCAGTATTTT; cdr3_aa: CASSLGLAGGWGTDTQYF
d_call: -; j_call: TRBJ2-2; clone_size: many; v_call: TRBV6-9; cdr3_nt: TGTGCCAGCAGTCAGGCAGAGGGGTCCGGGGAGCTGTTTTTT; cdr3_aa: CASSQAEGSGELFF
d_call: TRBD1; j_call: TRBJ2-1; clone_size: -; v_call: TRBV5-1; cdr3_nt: TGCGCCAGCAGTTCGACAGGGAGTGAGATGAATGAGCAGTTCTTC; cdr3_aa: CASSSTGSEMNEQFF
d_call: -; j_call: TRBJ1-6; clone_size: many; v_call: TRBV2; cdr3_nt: TGTGCCAGCAGTGTGGGGACTGTTAGTTCACCCCTCCACTTT; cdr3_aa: CASSVGTVSSPLHF
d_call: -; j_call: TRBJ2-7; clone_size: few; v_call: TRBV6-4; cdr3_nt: TGTGCCAGCAGAGGACCGAAAGGCCGGGACCACGAATTCTACGAGCAGTACTTC; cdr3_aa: CASRGPKGRDHEFYEQYF
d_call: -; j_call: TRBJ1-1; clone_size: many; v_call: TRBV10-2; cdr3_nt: TGCGCCAGCAGTGAAGTGGAACAGGGTAGCGCAGCTTTCTTT; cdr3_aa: CASSEVEQGSAAFF
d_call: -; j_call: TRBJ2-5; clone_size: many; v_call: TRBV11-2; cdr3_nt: TGTGCCAGCAGCTTAGACAGCTTCCAAGAGACCCAGTACTTC; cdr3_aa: CASSLDSFQETQYF
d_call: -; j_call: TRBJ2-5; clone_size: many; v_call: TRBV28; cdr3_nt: TGTGCCAGCAGCCGGATAAGTCGGGCCCCTATGAGAGAGACCCAGTACTTC; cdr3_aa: CASSRISRAPMRETQYF
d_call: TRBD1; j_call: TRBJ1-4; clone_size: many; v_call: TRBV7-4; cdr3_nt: TGTGCCAGCAGCTTAGTCGCGGGACAGGGCACAACTAATGAAAAACTGTTTTTT; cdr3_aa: CASSLVAGQGTTNEKLFF
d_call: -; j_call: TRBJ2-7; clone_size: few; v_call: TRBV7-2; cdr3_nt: TGTGCCAGCAGCGGGCAGACTACCTACGAGCAGTACTTC; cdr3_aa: CASSGQTTYEQYF
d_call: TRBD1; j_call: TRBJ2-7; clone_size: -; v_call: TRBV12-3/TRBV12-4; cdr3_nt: TGTGCCAGCAGGGGACAGGAGTCCTACGAGCAGTACTTC; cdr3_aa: CASRGQESYEQYF
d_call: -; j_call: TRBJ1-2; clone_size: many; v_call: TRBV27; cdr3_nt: TGTGCCAGCAGTTTAGGGGACCTTGGCTACACCTTC; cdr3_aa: CASSLGDLGYTF
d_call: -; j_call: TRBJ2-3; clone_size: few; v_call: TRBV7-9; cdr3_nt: TGTGCCAGCAGCTCCCGTTCGGGTTACACAGATACGCAGTATTTT; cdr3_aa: CASSSRSGYTDTQYF
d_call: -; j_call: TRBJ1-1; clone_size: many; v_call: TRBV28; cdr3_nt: TGTGCCAGCAGTTCCCCCCCGGTTGGGACGAACACTGAAGCTTTCTTT; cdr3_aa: CASSSPPVGTNTEAFF
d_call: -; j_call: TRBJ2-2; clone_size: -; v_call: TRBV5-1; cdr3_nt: TGCGCCAGCAGCCTTGTACGGGGAGGGAACACCGGGGAGCTGTTTTTT; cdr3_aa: CASSLVRGGNTGELFF
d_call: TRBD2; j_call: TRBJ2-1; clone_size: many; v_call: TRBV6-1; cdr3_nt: TGTGCCAGCAGTGGACTAGCGGGCGAGGCGGTCAATGAGCAGTTCTTC; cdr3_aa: CASSGLAGEAVNEQFF